The clone carrying this T cell receptor beta chain ranks as medium-sized. Its specificity is unknown. The method was immunoSEQ multiplex PCR; TCRdb's version includes in-frame clones alone and lacks a portion of them. The data contain about 50,000 clones, roughly 71% of them seen just once; the ten biggest clones take up about a tenth. The record originates from a study of T cell clones after liver transplantation. As for the study in general: Liver transplant recipients had immunosuppression withdrawal attempted within 2 years. Graft-donor-reactive sequences were compared with third-party-reactive TCRbeta sequences from pre-transplant mixed lymphocyte reactions. Study outcomes and limitations: These preliminary findings come from unstandardized post-transplant sampling times.

The sample consisted of CD4+ T cells from blood, taken around 54 months after liver transplant. This clonotype was obtained from a human patient who received a liver transplant. Part of the T cell pool may stem from the graft donor.

CDR3 in DNA: TGTGCCAGCAGGGACAGTAGCAATCAGCCCCAGCATTTT. Translation gives CASRDSSNQPQHF. The chain links TRBV6-1 to TRBJ1-5, with D possibly being TRBD1 (6 bases). This CDR3 has 13 residues. The V gene lost 6 bases and the J gene lost 0 bases, with 6 bases spanning the gap. Per the germline V gene, CDR1 is MNHNS and CDR2 is SASEGT.